The 18 T cell receptor beta chains below come from one sample, sequenced in a study of T cells after yellow fever vaccination. Using its own MiXCR run on the 5' RACE reads, TCRdb lists one record per CDR3 protein. The sample shows almost 600,000 distinct CDR3 sequences, roughly 13% of them seen only once. The specimen comprised PBMCs, sampled on the day of the yellow fever booster vaccination. These receptors originate from a man aged 25 to 40 who received the YFV17D yellow fever vaccine.

This clonotype has only a few counts. The chain combines TRBV20-1 with TRBJ2-5; TRBD2 matches at 7 bases. After removal of 5 bases from V and 2 bases from J, the junction contained 11 bases not matched to a gene. This CDR3 is built from 15 residues. CDR1 is DFQATT and CDR2 is SNEGSKA in the germline V gene (reference sequence). The CDR3: CSAVKASGVQETQYF. Written as DNA, the CDR3 is TGCAGTGCTGTCAAAGCTAGCGGAGTTCAAGAGACCCAGTACTTC.

This clonotype was detected a few times. The chain links TRBV27 to TRBJ1-2; D might be TRBD1 (5 bases). The germline V gene has CDR1 MNHEY and CDR2 SMNVEV (reference sequence). The CDR3 runs to 15 residues. V shed 3 bases and J shed 4 bases, with 15 bases lying between them. The DNA for the CDR3 is TGTGCCAGCAGTTTGACACCCCAGGGAATCTATGGCTACACCTTC. Translated: CASSLTPQGIYGYTF.

The chain combines TRBV20-1 with TRBJ2-4; D gene ambiguous. Deletions cut 5 bases from V and 2 bases from J, with 10 bases between. The germline V gene has CDR1 DFQATT and CDR2 SNEGSKA (reference sequence). The CDR3 is made up of 13 amino acids. CDR3 DNA: TGCAGTGCTTCCGGGCGGTCCAAAAACATTCAGTACTTC. Amino acids: CSASGRSKNIQYF.

This chain joins TRBV19 and TRBJ2-7; D is possibly TRBD1 (6 bases). Germline CDR1 reads LNHDA; CDR2 reads SQIVND (reference sequence). The CDR3 has 14 residues. V was trimmed by 6 bases and J by 2 bases, leaving 14 bases between them. The CDR3 DNA is TGTGCCAGTAGACCAGGGGCTGCTACCTACGAGCAGTACTTC. Translating gives CASRPGAATYEQYF.

This clonotype was picked up a small number of times. The chain is built from TRBV3-1 and TRBJ1-1, with D unresolved. V lost 0 bases and J 6 bases, leaving 11 bases between the germline ends. The germline CDR1 and CDR2 sequences are LGHDT and YNNKEL (reference sequence). This CDR3 is built from 14 residues. As DNA, the CDR3 is TGTGCCAGCAGCCAAGATTACGATCTCCCTGAAGCTTTCTTT. Protein: CASSQDYDLPEAFF.

This clonotype was detected a few times. Written as DNA, the CDR3 is TGTGCCAGCAGCCGAATGGGCGGGACGAACACCGGGGAGCTGTTTTTT. Its protein is CASSRMGGTNTGELFF. The gene calls are TRBV7-8 and TRBJ2-2, with D perhaps matching TRBD2 (6 bases). Trimming left V 5 bases short and J 0 bases short, with 13 bases between. Germline V gene data show CDR1 as SGHVS and CDR2 as FQNEAQ. This CDR3 has 16 residues.

The genes are TRBV18 and TRBJ2-4, with D tentatively TRBD1 (6 bases). This CDR3 contains 17 residues. Germline-derived CDR1 and CDR2 are KGHSH and LQKENI. Trimming took 3 bases from V and 1 from J, leaving 16 bases between them. CDR3 nucleotide sequence: TGTGCCAGCTCACCTGCCCCAGGCCAGGGGGCCAAAAACATTCAGTACTTC. Translated: CASSPAPGQGAKNIQYF. The full variable domain, in which reference TRBV18 and TRBJ2-4 provide the parts outside the CDR3, is NAGVMQNPRHLVRRRGQEARLRCSPMKGHSHVYWYRQLPEEGLKFMVYLQKENIIDESGMPKERFSAEFPKEGPSILRIQQVVRGDSAAYFCASSPAPGQGAKNIQYFGAGTRLSVL.

This clonotype was counted between two and nine times. The chain carries TRBV5-4 and TRBJ2-7, with TRBD1 identical over 7 bases. Per the germline V gene, CDR1 is SGHNT and CDR2 is YYREEE (reference sequence). The length of the CDR3 is 14 residues. The V and J ends lost 6 bases and 4 bases, in that order; junction bases with no gene match: 10. DNA of the CDR3: TGTGCCAGCACCTCACAAGGGGGCGATTACGAGCAGTACTTC. Protein sequence: CASTSQGGDYEQYF.

V is TRBV5-5 and J is TRBJ2-5; unclear D gene. Per the germline V gene, CDR1 is SGHKS and CDR2 is YYEKEE (reference sequence). This CDR3 has 11 residues. V shed 4 bases and J shed 5 bases, with 6 bases lying between them. The CDR3 DNA sequence: TGTGCCAGCAGCATTCTGGAGACCCAGTACTTC. Translating gives CASSILETQYF.

The V gene is TRBV20-1, the J gene TRBJ2-5; a weak D match, TRBD2 (7 bases). Per germline, CDR1 DFQATT and CDR2 SNEGSKA (reference sequence). V dropped 0 bases and J dropped 4 bases, with 15 bases sitting between them. The CDR3 loop spans 15 amino acids. Here the CDR3 reads CSARDQGTTAETQYF. The CDR3 coding sequence is TGCAGTGCTAGAGATCAGGGGACTACGGCAGAGACCCAGTACTTC.

A single count supports this clonotype. A much larger clone lies a single base off, so this may be a read error. The chain employs TRBV6-2 or TRBV6-3 and TRBJ2-1; D is unresolved. This CDR3 is built from 15 residues. Germline V CDR1 and CDR2: MNHEY, SVGEGT. Trimming took off 2 bases at V and 3 bases at J, with 11 bases between the two ends. In DNA form, the CDR3 reads TGTGCCAGCAGTTACAACGGGTCCCACTACAATGAGCAGTTCTTC. It codes for CASSYNGSHYNEQFF.

This chain links TRBV6-1 with TRBJ2-5; 7 positions match TRBD2. Germline CDR1 and CDR2: MNHNS and SASEGT. The V gene end was trimmed by 6 bases and the J gene end by 4 bases; junction bases not matched to a gene: 11. The CDR3 has 15 residues. The CDR3 sequence is CASSTPSSGTETQYF. For the CDR3, the DNA is TGTGCCAGCAGCACCCCGTCTAGCGGTACAGAGACCCAGTACTTC.

This clonotype was observed at least ten times. The genes are TRBV29-1 and TRBJ2-1; maybe TRBD2 (5 bases). The CDR3 has 16 residues. Germline assignment: CDR1 SQVTM and CDR2 ANQGSEA. Trimming removed 6 bases from V and 0 bases from J, with 18 bases in between. The CDR3 coding sequence is TGCAGCGTCCGGAGCGGAGCCCAGGCCTCCTACAATGAGCAGTTCTTC. Protein: CSVRSGAQASYNEQFF.

V is TRBV5-6 and J is TRBJ2-3; D gene uncertain. This CDR3 spans 14 amino acids. V lost 5 bases and J 8 bases, leaving 18 bases between the germline ends. Looked up from germline, CDR1 is SGHDT and CDR2 is YYEEEE. The CDR3 DNA is TGTGCCAGCAGTCACACCACCCCGGGCGGTACGCAGTATTTT. Translation: CASSHTTPGGTQYF.

This chain uses TRBV11-2 with TRBJ2-5; 8 positions agree with TRBD2. The germline V gene has CDR1 SGHAT and CDR2 FQNNGV. The CDR3 spans 16 residues. Trimming removed 3 bases from V and 5 bases from J; junction bases left unmatched: 11. This chain's CDR3 is CASSFFVVAGRETQYF. The CDR3, as DNA: TGTGCCAGCAGCTTTTTTGTGGTAGCGGGAAGGGAGACCCAGTACTTC.

The chain couples TRBV10-2 to TRBJ2-1, with D perhaps matching TRBD2 (6 bases). V lost 5 bases, J lost 2 bases, and 13 bases lay in between. Germline CDR1 is WSHSY and CDR2 is SAAADI. There are 15 residues in the CDR3. The CDR3 loop is CASSSRDLTYNEQFF. CDR3 nucleotide sequence: TGCGCCAGCAGTTCCCGGGACTTGACCTACAATGAGCAGTTCTTC.

This clonotype came up a few times. The J gene is TRBJ2-2, the V gene TRBV12-3 or TRBV12-4; D unresolved. This CDR3 comprises 12 residues. The V end was cut by 6 bases, the J end by 7 bases, with 9 bases between. CDR3 loop: CASSQNGGELFF. In DNA form, the CDR3 reads TGTGCCAGCAGCCAGAATGGCGGGGAGCTGTTTTTT.

This clonotype was detected only a few times. The CDR3 bases are TGTGCCAGCAGAAGACAGGGGGCAGATACGCAGTATTTT. It encodes CASRRQGADTQYF. The genes are TRBV28 and TRBJ2-3; 9 bases map to TRBD1. Losses at the gene ends were 6 bases for V and 4 bases for J; bases not matched to a gene: 2. This CDR3 is built from 13 residues. CDR1 is MDHEN, CDR2 SYDVKM, per germline.